This T cell receptor (beta chain) was profiled in a study of vaccination and CD4 T cells after COVID-19. Study-wide background: In culture, cells were exposed to overlapping spike peptides from SARS-CoV-2, HCoV-NL63, HCoV-OC43 and HCoV-229E. Controls used CEFX viral epitopes (positive), HIV-1 Nef peptides (negative), or no peptide.

This CDR3 contains 10 residues. Sequence data for DNA of cultured CD4+ T cells were generated by the Oncomine TCR Beta short-read assay. Genomic DNA was taken out of cultured CD4+ T cells by extraction. Each CDR3 protein gets one entry after TCRdb re-called the PCR reads with MiXCR. In the table there are roughly 13,000 distinct CDR3 sequences, about 56% of which are singletons. Stated treatment: roughly 11-day PBMC culture with coronavirus spike peptide pools or control peptides (ViraFEST assay). This clonotype turned up a few times. Its specificity is unknown. V usage is TRBV21-1 and J usage is TRBJ1-1; TRBD1 reflects the table's D call only, with no check against the DNA. TRBV21-1 is a known pseudogene. The sequenced material came from CD4+ T cells from blood, cultured in vitro. The receptor was isolated from a human donor who had recovered from COVID-19. The CDR3 nucleotides are TGTGCCGCGGTGGGGGGGATAGCTTTCTTT. It codes for CAAVGGIAFF.